Following are 31 T cell receptor beta chains from one sample sequenced in a study of shared clonotypes between healthy human individuals. The method was immunoSEQ multiplex PCR; TCRdb's version includes in-frame clones alone and lacks a portion of them. The table shows 2 million to 3 million clones, with 93% occurring only once. The source material was naive CD4+ T cells from PBMCs. The subset denotes: CD45RA+ positively selected. The receptors were sampled from a man aged 18 to 30 in good health. Some clones in this sample may be carry-over from other donors' samples.

This clone was detected once. V is TRBV30 and J is TRBJ1-6, with TRBD1 identical over 8 bases. The CDR3 has 18 residues. Per the germline V gene, CDR1 is GTSNPN and CDR2 is SVGIG (reference sequence). J gave up 6 bases and V 3 bases, and 16 bases lay outside the gene matches. The CDR3 region is CAWRSVQGVALSNSPLHF. The CDR3 coding sequence is TGTGCCTGGAGGTCGGTACAGGGGGTTGCCTTGAGTAATTCACCCCTCCACTTT.

The rearrangement links TRBV4-3 to TRBJ2-7; D possibly corresponds to TRBD2 (6 bases). The CDR3 runs 15 residues. V shed 1 base and J shed 5 bases, with 15 bases lying between them. Germline V gene lookup returns CDR1 LGHNA and CDR2 YSLEER. The CDR3: CASSQVAGRTDEQYF. The DNA of the CDR3 is TGCGCCAGCAGCCAAGTGGCAGGGAGGACTGACGAGCAGTACTTC.

This clone was seen just once. The rearrangement joins TRBV5-1 to TRBJ2-2; 10 bases map to TRBD2. The V and J ends lost 4 bases and 3 bases, in that order; junction bases with no gene match: 3. The V gene's germline CDR1 is SGHRS and CDR2 YFSETQ. This CDR3 spans 15 amino acids. The CDR3 region has the DNA TGCGCCAGCAGCCGGACTAGCGGACACACCGGGGAGCTGTTTTTT. Its translation is CASSRTSGHTGELFF.

This chain links TRBV10-3 with TRBJ2-7, with 7 bases aligning to TRBD1. The junction had 12 bases not matched to a gene; V was cut back by 10 bases and J by 3 bases. CDR1 and CDR2 from the germline V gene are ENHRY and SYGVKD. CDR3 length: 14 amino acids. DNA of the CDR3: TGTGCCACGCCCGCTGACAGGGAATACTACGAGCAGTACTTC. Its translation is CATPADREYYEQYF.

In the case of this clone: Other DNA sequences of this sample code for an identical CDR3. The V and J genes are TRBV18 and TRBJ2-7; no firm D call. The CDR3 covers 13 residues. V gave up 6 bases and J gave up 0 bases, with 9 bases separating them. CDR1 KGHSH and CDR2 LQKENI come from the germline V gene. CDR3 DNA: TGTGCCAGCTCCCGACCAAACTCCTACGAGCAGTACTTC. Protein product: CASSRPNSYEQYF.

The chain is built from TRBV29-1 and TRBJ2-5; D is possibly TRBD1 or TRBD2 (6 bases each). Trimming left V 3 bases short and J 5 bases short, with 19 bases between. The CDR3 has 15 residues. CDR1 and CDR2 from the germline V gene are SQVTM and ANQGSEA. In DNA form, the CDR3 reads TGCAGCGTTGAGAAGAGGTGGGGGGCTGGGGAGACCCAGTACTTC. This translates into CSVEKRWGAGETQYF. The complete variable domain, with remaining parts taken from reference TRBV29-1 and TRBJ2-5, reads SAVISQKPSRDICQRGTSLTIQCQVDSQVTMMFWYRQQPGQSLTLIATANQGSEATYESGFVIDKFPISRPNLTFSTLTVSNMSPEDSSIYLCSVEKRWGAGETQYFGPGTRLLVL.

This clone was counted once. This chain joins TRBV28 and TRBJ1-2; the D is unclear. V lost 5 bases and J lost 4, with 11 bases in between. Germline CDR1 is MDHEN and CDR2 is SYDVKM. This CDR3 is 13 amino acids long. CDR3 region: CASSPPTGYGYTF. Written as DNA, the CDR3 is TGTGCCAGCAGTCCCCCGACGGGCTATGGCTACACCTTC.

V is TRBV30 and J is TRBJ2-2, with D possibly TRBD2 on 5 matching bases. V lost 5 bases and J 4 bases, leaving 17 bases between the germline ends. The CDR3 contains 15 residues. The V gene's germline CDR1 is GTSNPN and CDR2 SVGIG (reference sequence). Here the CDR3 DNA reads TGTGCCTGGGATACTGAGGGAACGAGCACCGGGGAGCTGTTTTTT. Translation: CAWDTEGTSTGELFF.

The genes are TRBV27 and TRBJ2-1; D call uncertain. This CDR3 spans 12 amino acids. Germline loops: CDR1 MNHEY, CDR2 SMNVEV (reference sequence). The V and J ends lost 5 bases and 6 bases respectively, with 8 bases between them. This CDR3 reads CASSLRSNEQFF. The DNA for the CDR3 is TGTGCCAGCAGTCTAAGGAGCAATGAGCAGTTCTTC.

The V call is TRBV4-3, the J call TRBJ2-3; D gene uncertain. Trimming removed 0 bases from V and 2 bases from J, with 6 bases in between. Germline CDR1 reads LGHNA; CDR2 reads YSLEER. The CDR3 consists of 14 residues. CDR3 bases: TGCGCCAGCAGCCAAGACCCCAACACAGATACGCAGTATTTT. It codes for CASSQDPNTDTQYF.

On this clone itself: The same CDR3 can be traced to other DNA sequences in this sample. The genes are TRBV5-1 and TRBJ2-3; D not resolved. The CDR3 covers 13 residues. CDR1 and CDR2 (germline): SGHRS, YFSETQ. With 2 bases removed from V and 1 base from J, the gap between germline ends came to 5 bases. CDR3 amino acids: CASSFLGTDTQYF. The CDR3 nucleotides are TGCGCCAGCAGCTTCTTAGGCACAGATACGCAGTATTTT.

V gene TRBV4-2 combines with J gene TRBJ1-2; unclear D gene. The V gene's germline CDR1 is LGHNA and CDR2 YNFKEQ. V was pared by 3 bases and J by 8 bases, with 19 bases between. The CDR3 contains 15 residues. The CDR3 sequence: CASSQPELKVGGYTF. The CDR3 DNA is TGTGCCAGCAGCCAGCCGGAGTTGAAGGTTGGGGGCTACACCTTC.

This rearrangement joins TRBV5-1 to TRBJ2-5, with TRBD2 matching over 9 bases. The CDR3 loop spans 18 amino acids. The ends lost 0 bases at V and 1 base at J; junction bases unmatched: 10. From germline, CDR1 is SGHRS and CDR2 YFSETQ. The CDR3 region has the DNA TGCGCCAGCAGCTTGGCCGGGGGCCTAGCGGGAAGCCAAGAGACCCAGTACTTC. It translates to CASSLAGGLAGSQETQYF.

The chain combines TRBV5-6 with TRBJ1-1; D is unresolved. V was clipped by 0 bases and J by 3 bases, with 9 bases between them. Germline CDR1 reads SGHDT; CDR2 reads YYEEEE. The CDR3 totals 14 residues. The chain's CDR3 is CASSLGGSDTEAFF. CDR3 sequence (DNA): TGTGCCAGCAGCTTGGGGGGAAGTGACACTGAAGCTTTCTTT.

V and J are TRBV28 and TRBJ1-1; D perhaps matches TRBD1 (5 bases). Trimming removed 5 bases at V and 1 base at J, with 11 bases between. This CDR3 is 14 amino acids long. Per germline, CDR1 MDHEN and CDR2 SYDVKM. In DNA form, the CDR3 reads TGTGCCAGCAGTGGACACACAGGGAACACTGAAGCTTTCTTT. Protein: CASSGHTGNTEAFF.

This clone was counted a single time. The chain links TRBV11-2 to TRBJ2-7; D possibly uses TRBD1 or TRBD2 (5 bases each). V lost 4 bases to trimming and J lost 6 bases, with 16 bases between them. From germline, CDR1 is SGHAT and CDR2 FQNNGV. CDR3 length: 14 amino acids. This CDR3 is CASSSGWGSLEQYF. The CDR3 DNA is TGTGCCAGCAGCTCCGGTTGGGGGTCCCTCGAGCAGTACTTC.

As DNA, the CDR3 is TGTGCCAGCAGCCCTCTAGGGGAAGAGCCCCAGCATTTT. This sequence encodes CASSPLGEEPQHF. The chain uses TRBV27 and TRBJ1-5; D may be TRBD1 (5 bases). There are 13 residues in the CDR3. Per the germline V gene, CDR1 is MNHEY and CDR2 is SMNVEV (reference sequence). The V gene lost 6 bases and the J gene lost 8 bases, with 14 bases spanning the gap.

The gene calls are TRBV28 and TRBJ1-1; TRBD1 agrees at 7 bases. The CDR3 loop spans 13 amino acids. Germline assignment: CDR1 MDHEN and CDR2 SYDVKM. V shed 11 bases and J 4 bases; nucleotides not matched to a gene: 10. CDR3 loop: CAGTDPGSTEAFF. The CDR3, as DNA: TGTGCCGGGACAGATCCGGGATCCACTGAAGCTTTCTTT.

As regards this clone: Different DNA sequences within this sample yield the same CDR3. The DNA for the CDR3 is TGCGCCAGCAGCAGGGATATAGGAAACACCATATATTTT. Residues: CASSRDIGNTIYF. The J gene is TRBJ1-3, the V gene TRBV5-1, with unresolved D. Between the trimmed V and J ends, which lost 4 bases and 4 bases, there was a span of 9 bases. This CDR3 has 13 amino acids. Germline values: CDR1 SGHRS, CDR2 YFSETQ.

The chain links TRBV29-1 to TRBJ2-3; 8 bases are a match to TRBD1. Germline V lookup: CDR1 SQVTM, CDR2 ANQGSEA. This CDR3 is 19 amino acids long. V shed 3 bases and J 1 base; nucleotides not matched to a gene: 18. CDR3 sequence reads: CSVDVGQGAKGIGTDTQYF. CDR3 nucleotide sequence: TGCAGCGTTGATGTGGGCCAGGGGGCTAAGGGGATTGGCACAGATACGCAGTATTTT.

The chain joins TRBV28 to TRBJ2-1, with D tentatively TRBD1 (6 bases). Germline loops: CDR1 MDHEN, CDR2 SYDVKM. The V end lost 2 bases, the J end lost 5 bases, and 13 bases lay between the germline ends. The CDR3 runs to 15 residues. This CDR3 reads CASSLVGAGDNEQFF. The DNA of the CDR3 is TGTGCCAGCAGTTTAGTTGGGGCAGGGGACAATGAGCAGTTCTTC.

Worth noting for this clone: This specimen includes other DNA sequences encoding the same CDR3. For the CDR3, the DNA is TGTGCCAGTTCCCGACTAGCGGGAGTCGGCAATGAGCAGTTCTTC. Its translation: CASSRLAGVGNEQFF. The V gene is TRBV19, the J gene TRBJ2-1; 12 nucleotides align to TRBD2. The CDR3 spans 15 residues. The germline gives CDR1 LNHDA, CDR2 SQIVND (reference sequence). V lost 8 bases to trimming and J lost 6 bases; unmatched junction nucleotides: 8.

The V call is TRBV18, the J call TRBJ2-5; D possibly uses TRBD1 or TRBD2 (5 bases each). The CDR3 has 15 amino acids. Between the trimmed V and J ends, which lost 2 bases and 3 bases, there was a span of 13 bases. The germline CDR1 and CDR2 sequences are KGHSH and LQKENI. CDR3 coding DNA: TGTGCCAGCTCACCATCAGGGCCAGCGGAAGAGACCCAGTACTTC. This encodes CASSPSGPAEETQYF.

Regarding this clone: The sample contains more than one DNA sequence encoding this CDR3. V gene TRBV28 combines with J gene TRBJ2-3; TRBD2 matches at 8 bases. CDR1 and CDR2 from the germline V gene are MDHEN and SYDVKM. The CDR3 sequence is 14 residues long. V lost 6 bases and J lost 5; bases outside the gene matches: 7. This CDR3 is CASSTGGQVDTQYF. CDR3 in DNA: TGTGCCAGCAGCACGGGAGGGCAAGTAGATACGCAGTATTTT.

This chain uses TRBV5-6 with TRBJ1-1, with a weak D call TRBD1 (5 bases). Germline-derived CDR1 and CDR2 are SGHDT and YYEEEE. Deletions cut 0 bases from V and 12 bases from J, with 12 bases between. This CDR3 comprises 12 residues. CDR3 coding DNA: TGTGCCAGCAGCTTGGGGGGCGCCGAGACTTTCTTT. It is translated as CASSLGGAETFF.

The chain joins TRBV28 to TRBJ1-3; tentatively, D is TRBD1 (6 bases). CDR1 MDHEN and CDR2 SYDVKM come from the germline V gene. The CDR3 totals 16 residues. The V gene lost 8 bases and the J gene lost 0 bases, with 17 bases spanning the gap. CDR3 protein: CASFLGGPSSGNTIYF. DNA of the CDR3: TGTGCCAGCTTTCTTGGGGGCCCTAGCTCTGGAAACACCATATATTTT.

This clone has more than one count but fewer than ten. The chain employs TRBV4-1 and TRBJ1-2, with D perhaps matching TRBD1 (6 bases). V was pared by 0 bases and J by 3 bases, with 11 bases between. This CDR3 region has 15 residues. Germline loops: CDR1 MGHRA, CDR2 YSYEKL. The CDR3 here is CASSQEQGPYYGYTF. CDR3 DNA: TGCGCCAGCAGCCAAGAACAGGGCCCCTACTATGGCTACACCTTC.

The V gene is TRBV6-5, the J gene TRBJ2-7; 10 positions match TRBD2. Germline assignment: CDR1 MNHEY and CDR2 SVGAGI. Trimming at V came to 1 base and at J to 6 bases, leaving 6 bases not matched to a gene. This CDR3 comprises 15 residues. This CDR3 reads CASSYWTLAGAEQYF. CDR3 sequence (DNA): TGTGCCAGCAGTTACTGGACGCTAGCGGGAGCCGAGCAGTACTTC.

The chain joins TRBV4-2 to TRBJ2-3, with D possibly matching TRBD2 (5 bases). The CDR3 is 19 amino acids. The V and J ends lost 0 bases and 0 bases respectively, with 19 bases between them. Germline assignment: CDR1 LGHNA and CDR2 YNFKEQ. The CDR3 reads CASSQDRLASSISTDTQYF. The CDR3 region has the DNA TGTGCCAGCAGCCAAGATCGGCTGGCTAGCTCTATTAGCACAGATACGCAGTATTTT.

The chain is built from TRBV29-1 and TRBJ2-1; TRBD2 might be the D (5 bases). V lost 2 bases to trimming and J lost 2 bases, with 7 bases between them. Germline-derived CDR1 and CDR2 are SQVTM and ANQGSEA. The CDR3 is 13 amino acids. CDR3 nucleotide sequence: TGCAGCGTTGAAACGGGAACCTACAATGAGCAGTTCTTC. It specifies CSVETGTYNEQFF.

The chain joins TRBV12-5 to TRBJ1-1, with D perhaps matching TRBD1 (6 bases). Germline V CDR1 and CDR2: LGHNT, FRNRAP. This CDR3 region has 14 residues. Trimming took 7 bases from V and 1 from J, leaving 13 bases between them. As DNA, the CDR3 is TGTGCTAGTGCTATACAGGGACCGAACACTGAAGCTTTCTTT. Protein sequence: CASAIQGPNTEAFF.